This T cell receptor beta chain derives from a study of T-cell reconstitution after alpha-beta-depleted transplantation in children. As it was prepared, the TCRbeta library received unique molecular identifiers. TCRdb called the PCR reads again in MiXCR, with one record for every CDR3 protein. The profile shows 250,000 to 300,000 distinct CDR3 sequences, more than 8% of them singletons. This clonotype has only a few counts. Germline CDR1 MDHEN, CDR2 SYDVKM. The CDR3 consists of 16 residues. Trimming stripped 6 bases from V and 0 bases from J, with 17 bases between. This sequence was found in a human donor who donated a stem cell graft to a child with SCID. The material was PBMCs from the stem cell graft donor, obtained from the stem cell graft. The chain has TRBV28 and TRBJ2-5, with a tentative D call TRBD2 (7 bases). The CDR3: CASSPLKGGYQETQYF. CDR3 sequence (DNA): TGTGCCAGCAGCCCCCTGAAGGGGGGGTACCAAGAGACCCAGTACTTC.